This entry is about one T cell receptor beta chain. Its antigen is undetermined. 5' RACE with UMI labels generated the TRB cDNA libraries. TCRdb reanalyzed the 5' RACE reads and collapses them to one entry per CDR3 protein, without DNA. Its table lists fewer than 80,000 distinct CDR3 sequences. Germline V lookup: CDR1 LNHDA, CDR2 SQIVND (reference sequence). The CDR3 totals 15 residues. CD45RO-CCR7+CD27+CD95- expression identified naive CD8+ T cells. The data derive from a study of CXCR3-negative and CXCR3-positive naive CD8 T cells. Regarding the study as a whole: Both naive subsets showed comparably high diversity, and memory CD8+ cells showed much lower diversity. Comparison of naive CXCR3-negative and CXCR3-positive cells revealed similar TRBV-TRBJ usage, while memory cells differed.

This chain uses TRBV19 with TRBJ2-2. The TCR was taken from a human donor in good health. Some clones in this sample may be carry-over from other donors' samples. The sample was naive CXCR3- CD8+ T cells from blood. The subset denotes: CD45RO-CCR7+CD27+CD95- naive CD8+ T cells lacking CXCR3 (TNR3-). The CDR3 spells CASSIGPTNTGELFF.